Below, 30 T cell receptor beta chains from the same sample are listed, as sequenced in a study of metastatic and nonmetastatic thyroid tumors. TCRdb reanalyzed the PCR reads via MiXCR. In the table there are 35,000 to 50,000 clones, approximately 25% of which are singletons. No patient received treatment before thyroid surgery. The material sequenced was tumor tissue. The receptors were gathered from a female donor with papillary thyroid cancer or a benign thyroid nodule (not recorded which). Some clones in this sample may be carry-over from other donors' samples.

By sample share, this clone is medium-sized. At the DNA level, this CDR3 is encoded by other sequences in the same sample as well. The CDR3 is CASSEGTGGSYEQYF. In DNA, the CDR3 is TGTGCCAGCAGTGAAGGGACAGGGGGCTCCTACGAGCAGTACTTC. The chain employs TRBV6-1 and TRBJ2-7; TRBD1 agrees at 10 bases. Germline CDR1 reads MNHNS; CDR2 reads SASEGT. The CDR3 covers 15 residues. V shed 1 base, J shed 0 bases, and the junction held 0 bases outside the gene matches.

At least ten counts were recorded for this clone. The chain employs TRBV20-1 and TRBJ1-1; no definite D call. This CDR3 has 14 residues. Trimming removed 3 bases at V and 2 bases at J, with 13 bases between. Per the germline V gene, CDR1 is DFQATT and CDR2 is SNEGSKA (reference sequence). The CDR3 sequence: CSARMEDVNTEAFF. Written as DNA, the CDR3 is TGCAGTGCTAGGATGGAGGATGTAAACACTGAAGCTTTCTTT.

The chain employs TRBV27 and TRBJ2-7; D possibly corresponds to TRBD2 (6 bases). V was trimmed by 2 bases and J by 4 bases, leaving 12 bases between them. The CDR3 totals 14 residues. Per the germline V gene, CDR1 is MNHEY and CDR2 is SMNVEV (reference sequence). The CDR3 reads CASSLTGSEYEQYF. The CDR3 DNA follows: TGTGCCAGCAGTTTAACCGGGAGTGAGTACGAGCAGTACTTC.

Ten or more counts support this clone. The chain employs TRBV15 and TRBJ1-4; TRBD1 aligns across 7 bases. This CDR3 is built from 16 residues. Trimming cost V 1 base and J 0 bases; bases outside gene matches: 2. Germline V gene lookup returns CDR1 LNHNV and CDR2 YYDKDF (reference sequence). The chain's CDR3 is CATSRVTGATNEKLFF. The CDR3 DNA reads TGTGCCACCAGCAGAGTAACAGGGGCAACTAATGAAAAACTGTTTTTT.

The CDR3, as DNA: TGCAGTGCTAGCCCTAGCGGGGGAACCTACGAGCAGTACTTC. It specifies CSASPSGGTYEQYF. The chain recombines TRBV20-1 with TRBJ2-7; 10 bases align to TRBD2. Germline CDR1 reads DFQATT; CDR2 reads SNEGSKA (reference sequence). With V trimmed by 3 bases and J by 2 bases, 4 bases remained unmatched. This CDR3 region has 14 residues.

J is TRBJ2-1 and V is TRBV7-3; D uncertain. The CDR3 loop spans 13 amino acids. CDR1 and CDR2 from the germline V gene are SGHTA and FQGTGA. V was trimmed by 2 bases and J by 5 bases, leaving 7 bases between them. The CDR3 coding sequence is TGTGCCAGCAGCTTAGGTCCAAACAATGAGCAGTTCTTC. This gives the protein CASSLGPNNEQFF.

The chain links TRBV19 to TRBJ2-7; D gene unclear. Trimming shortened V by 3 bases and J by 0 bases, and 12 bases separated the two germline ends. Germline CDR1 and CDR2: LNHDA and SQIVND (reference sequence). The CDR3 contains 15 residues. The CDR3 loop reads CASSMANSNSYEQYF. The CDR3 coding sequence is TGTGCCAGTAGTATGGCGAACAGTAACTCCTACGAGCAGTACTTC. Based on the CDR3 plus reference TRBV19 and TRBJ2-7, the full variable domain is DGGITQSPKYLFRKEGQNVTLSCEQNLNHDAMYWYRQDPGQGLRLIYYSQIVNDFQKGDIAEGYSVSREKKESFPLTVTSAQKNPTAFYLCASSMANSNSYEQYFGPGTRLTVT.

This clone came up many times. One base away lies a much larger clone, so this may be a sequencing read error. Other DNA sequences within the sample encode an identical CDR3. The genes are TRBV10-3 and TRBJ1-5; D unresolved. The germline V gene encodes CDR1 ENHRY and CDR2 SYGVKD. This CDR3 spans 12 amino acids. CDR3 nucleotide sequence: TGTGCCATCAGTGATGGTGATCAGCCCCAGCACTTT. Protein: CAISDGDQPQHF.

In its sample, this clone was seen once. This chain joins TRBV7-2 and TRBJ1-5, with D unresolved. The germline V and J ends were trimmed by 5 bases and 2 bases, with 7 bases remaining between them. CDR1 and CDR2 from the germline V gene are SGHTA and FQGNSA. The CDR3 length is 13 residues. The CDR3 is CASSIRGNQPQHF. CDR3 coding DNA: TGTGCCAGCAGCATCCGAGGCAATCAGCCCCAGCATTTT.

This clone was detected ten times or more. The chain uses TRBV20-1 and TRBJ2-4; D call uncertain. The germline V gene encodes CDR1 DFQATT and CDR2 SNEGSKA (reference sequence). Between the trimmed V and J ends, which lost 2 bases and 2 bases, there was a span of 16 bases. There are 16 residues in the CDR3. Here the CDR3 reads CSARRATDLSKNIQYF. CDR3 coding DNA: TGCAGTGCTAGAAGGGCGACGGACCTTTCCAAAAACATTCAGTACTTC.

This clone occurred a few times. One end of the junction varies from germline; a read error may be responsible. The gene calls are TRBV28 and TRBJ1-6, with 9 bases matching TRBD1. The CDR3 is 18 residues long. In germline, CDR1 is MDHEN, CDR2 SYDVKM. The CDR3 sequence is CASSHNGQGRSYDSPLHF. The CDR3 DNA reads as TGTGCCAGCAGCCACAATGGACAGGGGCGATCCTATGATTCACCCCTCCACTTT.

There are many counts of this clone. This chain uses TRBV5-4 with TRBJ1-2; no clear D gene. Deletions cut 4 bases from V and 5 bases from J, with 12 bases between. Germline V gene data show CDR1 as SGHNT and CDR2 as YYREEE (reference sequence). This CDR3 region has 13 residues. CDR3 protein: CASSGASRYGYTF. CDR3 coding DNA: TGTGCCAGCAGCGGCGCCAGCCGTTATGGCTACACCTTC.

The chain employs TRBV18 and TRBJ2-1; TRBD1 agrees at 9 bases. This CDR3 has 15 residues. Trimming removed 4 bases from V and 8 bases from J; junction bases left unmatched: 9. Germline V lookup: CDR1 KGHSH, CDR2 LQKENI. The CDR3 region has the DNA TGTGCCAGCTCACTCCGGGACAGGGCATCTCATGAGCAGTTCTTC. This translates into CASSLRDRASHEQFF.

The CDR3 region has the DNA TGTGCCAGCAGCTTCAACCCGGCCAATGAGCAGTTCTTC. Translating it yields CASSFNPANEQFF. The chain has TRBV7-3 and TRBJ2-1; D is undetermined. Per germline, CDR1 SGHTA and CDR2 FQGTGA. Trimming shortened V by 3 bases and J by 6 bases, and 9 bases separated the two germline ends. The CDR3 is 13 residues long.

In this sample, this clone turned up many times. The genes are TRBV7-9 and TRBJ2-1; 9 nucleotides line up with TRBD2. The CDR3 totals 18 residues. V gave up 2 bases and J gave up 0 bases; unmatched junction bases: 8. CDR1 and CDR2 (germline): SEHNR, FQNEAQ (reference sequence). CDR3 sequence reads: CASSLRLAGVGSYNEQFF. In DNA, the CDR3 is TGTGCCAGCAGCTTACGGTTAGCGGGAGTGGGCTCCTACAATGAGCAGTTCTTC.

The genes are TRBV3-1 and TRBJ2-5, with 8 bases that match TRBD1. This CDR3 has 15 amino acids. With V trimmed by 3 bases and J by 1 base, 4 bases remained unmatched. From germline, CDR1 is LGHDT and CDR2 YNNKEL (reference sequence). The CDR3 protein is CASSQADRAQETQYF. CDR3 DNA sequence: TGTGCCAGCAGCCAGGCGGACAGGGCCCAAGAGACCCAGTACTTC.

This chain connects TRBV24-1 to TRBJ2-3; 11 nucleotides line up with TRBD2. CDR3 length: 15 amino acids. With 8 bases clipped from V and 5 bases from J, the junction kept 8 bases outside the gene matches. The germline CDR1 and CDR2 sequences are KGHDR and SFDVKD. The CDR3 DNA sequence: TGTGCCACCACAATAGCGGGAGGGCCACTAGATACGCAGTATTTT. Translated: CATTIAGGPLDTQYF.

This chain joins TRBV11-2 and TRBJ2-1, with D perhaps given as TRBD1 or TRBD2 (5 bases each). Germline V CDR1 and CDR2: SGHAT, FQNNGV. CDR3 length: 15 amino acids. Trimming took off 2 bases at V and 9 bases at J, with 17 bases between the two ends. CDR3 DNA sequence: TGTGCCAGCAGCTTACGGGGACCCAGCGCGTCTGAGCAGTTCTTC. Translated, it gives CASSLRGPSASEQFF.

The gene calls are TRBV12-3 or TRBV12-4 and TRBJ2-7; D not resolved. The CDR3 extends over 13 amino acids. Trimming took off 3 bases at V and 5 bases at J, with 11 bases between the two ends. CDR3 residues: CASSLKGVHEQYF. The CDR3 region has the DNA TGTGCCAGCAGTTTGAAGGGTGTCCACGAGCAGTACTTC.

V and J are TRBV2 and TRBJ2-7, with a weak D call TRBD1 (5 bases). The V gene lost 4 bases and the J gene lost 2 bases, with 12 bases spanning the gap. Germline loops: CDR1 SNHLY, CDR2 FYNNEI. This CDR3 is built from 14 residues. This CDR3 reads CASSGKGSAYEQYF. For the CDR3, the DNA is TGTGCCAGCAGTGGAAAGGGGTCGGCCTACGAGCAGTACTTC. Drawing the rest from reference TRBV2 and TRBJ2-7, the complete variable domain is EPEVTQTPSHQVTQMGQEVILRCVPISNHLYFYWYRQILGQKVEFLVSFYNNEISEKSEIFDDQFSVERPDGSNFTLKIRSTKLEDSAMYFCASSGKGSAYEQYFGPGTRLTVT.

CDR3 in amino acids: CASSYSLEDSYNEQFF. CDR3 sequence (DNA): TGTGCCAGCAGTTACTCGTTGGAGGACTCCTACAATGAGCAGTTCTTC. This sequence joins TRBV6-2 or TRBV6-3 and TRBJ2-1; perhaps TRBD2 as D (5 bases). The CDR3 is 16 residues long. V was trimmed by 0 bases and J by 0 bases, leaving 9 bases between them. From germline, CDR1 is MNHEY and CDR2 SVGEGT.

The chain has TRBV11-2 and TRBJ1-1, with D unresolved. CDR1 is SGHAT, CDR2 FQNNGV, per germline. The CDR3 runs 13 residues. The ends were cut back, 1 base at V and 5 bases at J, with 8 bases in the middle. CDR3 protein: CASSLGSGTEAFF. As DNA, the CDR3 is TGTGCCAGCAGCTTAGGCAGTGGGACTGAAGCTTTCTTT.

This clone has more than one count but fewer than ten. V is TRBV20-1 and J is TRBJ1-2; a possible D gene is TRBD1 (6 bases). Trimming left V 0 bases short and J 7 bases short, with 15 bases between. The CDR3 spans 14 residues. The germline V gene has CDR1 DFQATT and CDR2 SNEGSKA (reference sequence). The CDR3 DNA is TGCAGTGCTAGAGATCGGCAGGGGAGGTCTGGCTACACCTTC. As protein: CSARDRQGRSGYTF.

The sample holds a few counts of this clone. The chain's CDR3 is CASTRGQANKNIQYF. DNA of the CDR3: TGTGCCAGCACTCGCGGACAGGCGAACAAAAACATTCAGTACTTC. The chain couples TRBV12-3 or TRBV12-4 to TRBJ2-4; 7 nucleotides align to TRBD1. The CDR3 consists of 15 residues. Germline trimming cut 7 bases from V and 3 bases from J; bases unmatched to any gene: 9.

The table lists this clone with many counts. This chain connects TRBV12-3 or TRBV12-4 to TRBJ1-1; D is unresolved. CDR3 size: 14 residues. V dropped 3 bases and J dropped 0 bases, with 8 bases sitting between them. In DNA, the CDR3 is TGTGCCAGCAGTTTTAGTCAGGTGAACACTGAAGCTTTCTTT. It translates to CASSFSQVNTEAFF.

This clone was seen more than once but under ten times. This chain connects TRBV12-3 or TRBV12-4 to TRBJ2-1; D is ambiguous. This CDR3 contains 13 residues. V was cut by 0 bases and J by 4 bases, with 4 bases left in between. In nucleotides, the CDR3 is TGTGCCAGCAGTTTAGCGGCTTACAATGAGCAGTTCTTC. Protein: CASSLAAYNEQFF.

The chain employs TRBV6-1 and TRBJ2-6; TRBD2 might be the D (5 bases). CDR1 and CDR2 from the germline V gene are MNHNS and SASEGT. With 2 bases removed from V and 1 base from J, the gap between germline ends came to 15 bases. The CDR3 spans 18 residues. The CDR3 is CASSEPGGGLSGANVLTF. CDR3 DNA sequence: TGTGCCAGCAGTGAACCTGGCGGTGGACTGTCTGGGGCCAACGTCCTGACTTTC.

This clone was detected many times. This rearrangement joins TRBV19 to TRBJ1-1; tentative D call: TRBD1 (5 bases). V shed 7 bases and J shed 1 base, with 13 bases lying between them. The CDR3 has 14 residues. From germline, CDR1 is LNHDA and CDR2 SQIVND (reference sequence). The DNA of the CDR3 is TGTGCCAGTATGGGTCGGGGGGAGAACACTGAAGCTTTCTTT. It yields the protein CASMGRGENTEAFF.

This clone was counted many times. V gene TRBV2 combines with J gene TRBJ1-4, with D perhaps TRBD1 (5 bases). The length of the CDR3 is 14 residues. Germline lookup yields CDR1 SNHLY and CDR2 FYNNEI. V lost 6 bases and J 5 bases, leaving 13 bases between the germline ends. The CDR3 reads CASSGGRANEKLFF. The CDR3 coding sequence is TGTGCCAGCAGCGGGGGACGGGCGAATGAAAAACTGTTTTTT.

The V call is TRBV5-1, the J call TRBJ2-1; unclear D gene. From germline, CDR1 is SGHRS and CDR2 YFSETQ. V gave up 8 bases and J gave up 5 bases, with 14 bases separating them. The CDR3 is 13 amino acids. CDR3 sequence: CASRPCVDNEQFF. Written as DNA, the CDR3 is TGCGCCAGTAGACCGTGTGTCGACAATGAGCAGTTCTTC. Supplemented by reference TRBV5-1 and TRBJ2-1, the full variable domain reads KAGVTQTPRYLIKTRGQQVTLSCSPISGHRSVSWYQQTPGQGLQFLFEYFSETQRNKGNFPGRFSGRQFSNSRSEMNVSTLELGDSALYLCASRPCVDNEQFFGPGTRLTVL.